The next 21 T cell receptor beta chains were all read from a single sample in a study of identical twins. Each CDR3 protein is one row after TCRdb ran MiXCR on the 5' RACE reads. The data show about 200,000 distinct CDR3 sequences, with roughly a tenth seen just once and approximately 9.1% held by the top ten. The sequenced sample was memory T cells sorted from blood. These receptors all come from a man aged 45-65 years in good health.

V gene TRBV5-5 combines with J gene TRBJ1-1; 8 bases match TRBD1. CDR1 and CDR2 (germline): SGHKS, YYEKEE (reference sequence). With 3 bases clipped from V and 1 base from J, the junction kept 8 bases outside the gene matches. The CDR3 sequence is 16 residues long. CDR3 DNA sequence: TGTGCCAGCAGCTCCTACGGACAGGGCGGGAACACTGAAGCTTTCTTT. Encoded protein: CASSSYGQGGNTEAFF.

This clonotype came up many times. The V gene is TRBV4-1, the J gene TRBJ1-2; 7 bases fit TRBD1. The CDR3 has 16 residues. V lost 0 bases, J lost 7 bases, and 11 bases stayed unmatched. The germline CDR1 and CDR2 sequences are MGHRA and YSYEKL. This chain's CDR3 is CASSQDLTQGERGYTF. CDR3 nucleotides: TGCGCCAGCAGCCAAGATTTGACCCAGGGGGAGCGTGGCTACACCTTC.

The rearrangement links TRBV19 to TRBJ2-4; 9 bases match TRBD1. Germline-derived CDR1 and CDR2 are LNHDA and SQIVND (reference sequence). J was trimmed by 2 bases and V by 9 bases; bases with no gene match: 8. The length of the CDR3 is 15 residues. The CDR3, as DNA: TGTGCCAGCATGAGCGGGACAGGGTCCAAAAACATTCAGTACTTC. Protein: CASMSGTGSKNIQYF. The variable domain in full, completed from reference TRBV19 and TRBJ2-4, reads DGGITQSPKYLFRKEGQNVTLSCEQNLNHDAMYWYRQDPGQGLRLIYYSQIVNDFQKGDIAEGYSVSREKKESFPLTVTSAQKNPTAFYLCASMSGTGSKNIQYFGAGTRLSVL.

The table lists this clonotype with many counts. The V call is TRBV20-1, the J call TRBJ2-7; TRBD1 might be the D (5 bases). Germline assignment: CDR1 DFQATT and CDR2 SNEGSKA (reference sequence). CDR3 length: 14 amino acids. V was shortened by 2 bases and J by 3 bases, with 14 bases between the two germline ends. The CDR3 here is CSARQGTIIYEQYF. CDR3 bases: TGCAGTGCTAGACAGGGCACCATCATCTACGAGCAGTACTTC.

V is TRBV2 and J is TRBJ2-7; 7 positions match TRBD1. The CDR3 has 14 amino acids. With 5 bases clipped from V and 5 bases from J, the junction kept 9 bases outside the gene matches. Looked up from germline, CDR1 is SNHLY and CDR2 is FYNNEI. CDR3 loop: CASSLTGSRDEQYF. The CDR3 DNA is TGTGCCAGCAGTTTGACAGGGAGTAGGGACGAGCAGTACTTC.

The chain uses TRBV27 and TRBJ2-2; 7 positions match TRBD2. CDR1 and CDR2 from the germline V gene are MNHEY and SMNVEV (reference sequence). The V gene end was trimmed by 1 base and the J gene end by 1 base; junction bases not matched to a gene: 3. The CDR3 covers 16 residues. CDR3 DNA: TGTGCCAGCAGTTTATGGGGGGGGAAGAACACCGGGGAGCTGTTTTTT. Translated, it gives CASSLWGGKNTGELFF.

This chain uses TRBV20-1 with TRBJ2-2, with 9 positions matching TRBD1. CDR3 length equals 17 residues. Germline assignment: CDR1 DFQATT and CDR2 SNEGSKA (reference sequence). J was trimmed by 3 bases and V by 0 bases; bases with no gene match: 8. The CDR3 region has the DNA TGCAGTGCTAGAGATGTACTACAGGGGGCTGACACCGGGGAGCTGTTTTTT. This translates into CSARDVLQGADTGELFF.

This clonotype came up many times. The chain recombines TRBV7-2 with TRBJ1-1; a possible D gene is TRBD1 (5 bases). V shed 1 base and J shed 6 bases, with 12 bases lying between them. The length of the CDR3 is 14 residues. The V gene's germline CDR1 is SGHTA and CDR2 FQGNSA. The chain's CDR3 is CASSLGGTWSEAFF. CDR3 coding DNA: TGTGCCAGCAGCTTAGGAGGGACTTGGTCTGAAGCTTTCTTT.

The sample holds a few counts of this clonotype. The rearrangement joins TRBV7-9 to TRBJ2-7; D is unresolved. Trimming cost V 2 bases and J 0 bases, with 8 bases left between them. This CDR3 region has 14 residues. Germline CDR1 SEHNR, CDR2 FQNEAQ (reference sequence). For the CDR3, the DNA is TGTGCCAGCAGCTTACTCCCCAGCTCCTACGAGCAGTACTTC. Protein product: CASSLLPSSYEQYF.

This clonotype came up many times. This chain links TRBV9 with TRBJ1-2; D unclear. The CDR3 loop spans 15 amino acids. Germline CDR1 SGDLS, CDR2 YYNGEE. Trimming removed 0 bases from V and 4 bases from J, with 13 bases in between. Written as DNA, the CDR3 is TGTGCCAGCAGCGTAGAGGATGTGGCGAGCTATGGCTACACCTTC. Translated: CASSVEDVASYGYTF.

This chain joins TRBV5-5 and TRBJ2-2, with TRBD2 matching over 7 bases. Trimming at V came to 0 bases and at J to 4 bases, leaving 6 bases not matched to a gene. Germline values: CDR1 SGHKS, CDR2 YYEKEE (reference sequence). This CDR3 has 16 amino acids. The CDR3 sequence: CASSLAPIAGTGELFF. CDR3 nucleotide sequence: TGTGCCAGCAGCTTGGCCCCTATAGCGGGCACCGGGGAGCTGTTTTTT. Filled out from reference TRBV5-5 and TRBJ2-2, the complete variable domain reads DAGVTQSPTHLIKTRGQQVTLRCSPISGHKSVSWYQQVLGQGPQFIFQYYEKEERGRGNFPDRFSARQFPNYSSELNVNALLLGDSALYLCASSLAPIAGTGELFFGEGSRLTVL.

This clonotype was recorded many times. V is TRBV7-9 and J is TRBJ2-5; TRBD2 matches at 7 bases. The CDR3 spans 15 residues. CDR1 and CDR2 from the germline V gene are SEHNR and FQNEAQ (reference sequence). V was pared by 5 bases and J by 2 bases, with 8 bases of the junction left unmatched. The CDR3 sequence is CASSGGRVTQETQYF. CDR3 DNA sequence: TGTGCCAGCAGCGGAGGGAGGGTAACACAAGAGACCCAGTACTTC.

This clonotype was seen repeatedly, ten times or more. The chain carries TRBV11-2 and TRBJ1-3, with a weak D call TRBD1 (5 bases). The CDR3 has 15 residues. CDR1 and CDR2 (germline): SGHAT, FQNNGV. V shed 3 bases and J shed 2 bases, with 11 bases lying between them. CDR3: CASSFRGIPGNTIYF. The CDR3 nucleotides are TGTGCCAGCAGCTTCCGGGGGATCCCTGGAAACACCATATATTTT.

The chain carries TRBV4-3 and TRBJ2-5; 7 bases match TRBD2. The V gene end was trimmed by 3 bases and the J gene end by 9 bases; junction bases not matched to a gene: 13. Germline-derived CDR1 and CDR2 are LGHNA and YSLEER. The length of the CDR3 is 15 residues. CDR3 amino acids: CASSHGGLGRGAQYF. The CDR3 DNA reads TGCGCCAGCAGCCACGGAGGGTTGGGACGGGGGGCCCAGTACTTC.

The chain combines TRBV20-1 with TRBJ2-7, with D maybe TRBD2 (6 bases). This CDR3 region has 13 residues. Germline V gives CDR1 DFQATT, CDR2 SNEGSKA (reference sequence). V shed 8 bases and J shed 5 bases, with 19 bases lying between them. CDR3 nucleotides: TGCAGTCTAAATAGCGGCCTCGGAGACGAGCAGTACTTC. It codes for CSLNSGLGDEQYF.

This clonotype was observed at least ten times. The chain carries TRBV6-2 or TRBV6-3 and TRBJ1-6; D may be TRBD1 (6 bases). V lost 2 bases and J 7 bases, leaving 12 bases between the germline ends. This CDR3 region has 15 residues. Germline V lookup: CDR1 MNHEY, CDR2 SVGEGT. The CDR3 protein is CASSYTGQFNSPLHF. The CDR3 nucleotides read TGTGCCAGCAGTTACACAGGACAGTTCAATTCACCCCTCCACTTT.

The J gene is TRBJ1-5, the V gene TRBV7-2; possible D gene TRBD1, 6 bases. Trimming shortened V by 5 bases and J by 2 bases, and 13 bases separated the two germline ends. Germline V gives CDR1 SGHTA, CDR2 FQGNSA. The CDR3 contains 15 residues. CDR3 protein: CASSPTWGRNQPQHF. The CDR3 DNA is TGTGCCAGCAGCCCTACTTGGGGGCGCAATCAGCCCCAGCATTTT.

In its sample, this clonotype was seen many times. The gene calls are TRBV6-5 and TRBJ1-4; the D is unclear. The CDR3 has 15 residues. Trimming shortened V by 0 bases and J by 5 bases, and 10 bases separated the two germline ends. Germline-derived CDR1 and CDR2 are MNHEY and SVGAGI. The CDR3 spells CASSYSGYLNEKLFF. The CDR3 DNA reads TGTGCCAGCAGTTACTCGGGATACCTAAATGAAAAACTGTTTTTT.

The chain carries TRBV12-3 or TRBV12-4 and TRBJ1-1, with a tentative D call TRBD1 (6 bases). V was pared by 0 bases and J by 8 bases, with 13 bases between. This CDR3 is 14 amino acids long. This CDR3 is CASSLANREREAFF. In DNA form, the CDR3 reads TGTGCCAGCAGTTTAGCCAACAGGGAGAGAGAAGCTTTCTTT.

The chain employs TRBV11-2 and TRBJ2-3; the D gene is possibly TRBD2 (6 bases). CDR3 size: 13 residues. Germline loops: CDR1 SGHAT, CDR2 FQNNGV. The V gene lost 3 bases and the J gene lost 4 bases, with 8 bases spanning the gap. DNA of the CDR3: TGTGCCAGCAGCTTGGGGAGGCCAGATACGCAGTATTTT. It encodes CASSLGRPDTQYF.

J is TRBJ2-1 and V is TRBV7-2; 9 bases are a match to TRBD2. Trimming removed 1 base from V and 8 bases from J; junction bases left unmatched: 6. CDR3 length: 15 amino acids. Germline CDR1 SGHTA, CDR2 FQGNSA. In DNA, the CDR3 is TGTGCCAGCAGCTTAGAGGGACTAGCCGGGGATGAGCAGTTCTTC. Protein product: CASSLEGLAGDEQFF.